These T cell receptor beta chains were read from a single sample in a study of tumor-infiltrating lymphocytes in primary liver carcinoma. TCRdb processed the multiplex PCR reads anew with MiXCR; each CDR3 protein has one entry. The sample includes about 120,000 distinct CDR3 sequences, 55% to 70% seen only once; the top ten take around 8.1%. Sequenced: tumor-adjacent normal liver tissue. The source is a woman aged 55-70 years with primary liver carcinoma and hepatitis B virus infection. The CDR3 runs from the conserved cysteine through the conserved F or W. The D gene is left open where the match is weak. Rows may omit the clone size; those that give it use once, few, many or a size class.

d_gene	j_gene	abundance	v_gene	CDR3aa	CDR3nt
.	TRBJ2-3	many	TRBV7-9	CASRGLGDTQYF	TGTGCCAGCAGAGGCTTAGGGGATACGCAGTATTTT
.	TRBJ2-7	few	TRBV11-2	CASSLDCVSLAGPYKQYF	TGTGCCAGCAGCTTAGATTGCGTCAGTCTAGCTGGTCCCTACAAGCAGTACTTC
.	TRBJ2-1	.	TRBV4-1	CASSRDYYNGQFF	TGCGCCAGCAGCCGTGACTATTACAATGGGCAGTTTTTC
TRBD1	TRBJ1-2	many	TRBV7-9	CASSRQGVVYGYTF	TGTGCCAGCAGCCGACAGGGAGTTGTCTATGGCTACACCTTC
TRBD1	TRBJ2-2	.	TRBV4-2	CASSTSQGATGELFF	TGTGCCAGCAGCACCAGTCAGGGGGCCACCGGGGAGCTGTTTTTT
.	TRBJ1-6	many	TRBV28	CASSFGADNSPLHF	TGTGCCAGCAGTTTTGGTGCGGATAATTCACCCCTCCACTTT
TRBD1	TRBJ2-1	many	TRBV6-5	CASRTRDRGRDEQFF	TGTGCCAGCAGGACGAGGGACAGGGGAAGGGATGAGCAGTTCTTC
.	TRBJ2-3	few	TRBV7-9	CASSLLETQFF	TGTGCCAGCAGCCTCCTTGAGACGCAGTTTTTT
.	TRBJ1-2	.	TRBV7-3	CASGLGGGEGYTF	TGTGCCAGCGGCTTAGGAGGAGGGGAGGGCTACACCTTC
TRBD2	TRBJ2-7	.	TRBV29-1	CSVEPPSGSDEQYF	TGCAGCGTTGAACCGCCTAGCGGGAGTGATGAGCAGTACTTC
.	TRBJ2-7	.	TRBV28	CASIQGGRAGNEQYF	TGTGCCAGCATCCAAGGGGGACGAGCGGGAAATGAGCAGTACTTC
.	TRBJ2-5	.	TRBV2	CASSKGETQYF	TGTGCCAGCAGTAAGGGGGAGACCCAATACTTC
.	TRBJ2-3	.	TRBV10-3	CTISESVGIGTDTQYF	TGTACCATCAGTGAGTCGGTGGGAATCGGCACAGATACACAGTATTTT
TRBD2	TRBJ2-5	medium-sized	TRBV11-1	CASSNGLAGGPVKETQYF	TGTGCCAGCAGCAACGGACTAGCGGGAGGGCCAGTGAAAGAGACCCAGTACTTC
TRBD1	TRBJ1-2	once	TRBV19	CASSRGGGYGYTF	TGTGCCAGTAGCAGAGGGGGCGGCTATGGCTACACCTTC
.	TRBJ2-3	many	TRBV6-1	CASSEAALGGGADTQYF	TGTGCCAGCAGTGAAGCCGCTTTGGGGGGGGGCGCAGATACGCAGTATTTT
TRBD1	TRBJ1-1	many	TRBV14	CASRPGTGGLRAFF	TGTGCCAGCAGGCCCGGGACAGGGGGTCTGCGGGCTTTCTTT
.	TRBJ2-2	.	TRBV2	CASTSWAPGELFF	TGTGCCAGCACTAGTTGGGCCCCCGGGGAACTGTTTTTT
TRBD2	TRBJ2-1	.	TRBV11-2	CASSSGLTGWSFF	TGTGCCAGCAGCTCGGGACTAACGGGGTGGTCGTTCTTC
.	TRBJ2-1	.	TRBV11-3	CANSQTGGIYNEQFF	TGTGCCAACAGCCAGACTGGCGGAATTTACAATGAGCAGTTCTTC
TRBD2	TRBJ2-3	.	TRBV28	CASTQAASGRRSDTLYF	TGTGCCAGCACCCAAGCCGCTAGCGGGAGAAGGTCAGATACGCTGTATTTT
.	TRBJ2-2	.	TRBV7-9	CASSLEGEGSGELLF	TGTGCCAGCAGCTTAGAGGGAGAGGGCTCCGGGGAGCTGTTATTT
TRBD1	TRBJ2-3	.	TRBV12-3/TRBV12-4	CSSSIRQGGTDTQYF	TGTTCCAGCAGTATCCGACAGGGTGGTACAGATACGCAGTATTTC
.	TRBJ2-3	medium-sized	TRBV11-1	CASSFGPQDTQYF	TGTGCCAGCAGTTTTGGGCCTCAGGATACGCAGTATTTT
.	TRBJ2-1	.	TRBV12-3/TRBV12-4	CTSSLLVAFDEQFF	TGTACCAGCAGTTTACTAGTGGCCTTTGATGAACAGTTCTTC
.	TRBJ1-5	.	TRBV12-3/TRBV12-4	CASSPTVNCNQPQHF	TGTGCCAGCAGTCCGACAGTCAATTGCAATCAGCCCCAGCATTTT
.	TRBJ1-3	.	TRBV12-3/TRBV12-4	CDSSPVRSGHTIYF	TGTGACAGCAGCCCCGTCCGATCTGGACACACCATATATTTT
.	TRBJ2-7	.	TRBV11-2	CVSSLMQGPPYEQYF	TGTGTCAGCAGCTTAATGCAGGGCCCTCCCTATGAGCAGTACTTC
.	TRBJ2-6	.	TRBV12-3/TRBV12-4	CASSPHSGAGANVLSF	TGTGCCAGCAGTCCGCATTCAGGGGCCGGGGCCAACGTCCTGAGTTTC
.	TRBJ2-6	.	TRBV5-3	CARSPVGHTGRRANVLTF	TGTGCCAGAAGTCCGGTCGGACATACAGGGAGAAGGGCCAACGTCCTGACTTTC
.	TRBJ2-7	medium-sized	TRBV11-2	CASSPPGGSYEQYF	TGTGCCAGCAGCCCTCCCGGGGGCTCCTACGAGCAGTACTTC
.	TRBJ2-3	many	TRBV28	CASSFWTNTDTQYF	TGTGCCAGCAGTTTCTGGACTAACACAGATACGCAGTATTTT
.	TRBJ2-5	many	TRBV5-6	CAGSLFETQYF	TGTGCCGGCAGCTTGTTTGAGACCCAGTACTTC
.	TRBJ2-3	.	TRBV10-3	CAISVGNTDTQYF	TGTGCCATCAGTGTCGGCAACACAGATACGCAGTATTTT
.	TRBJ2-3	.	TRBV20-1	CSADRDSTDTQYF	TGCAGTGCTGACCGGGACAGCACAGATACGCAGTATTTT
.	TRBJ2-3	.	TRBV6-9	CARPPQTRLCADTQYF	TGTGCCCGCCCCCCCCAGACTAGGCTCTGTGCAGATACGCAGTATTTT
.	TRBJ2-7	many	TRBV4-2	CASSQRVDYEQYF	TGTGCCAGCAGCCAAAGGGTTGATTACGAGCAGTACTTC
.	TRBJ2-7	many	TRBV6-1	CASSEALDEQYF	TGTGCCAGCAGTGAAGCGCTGGACGAGCAGTACTTC
TRBD2	TRBJ2-3	.	TRBV11-2	CVSSSTCGLAGTQYF	TGTGTCAGCAGCTCAACCTGCGGACTAGCAGGTACGCAGTATTTT
TRBD1	TRBJ1-4	.	TRBV29-1	CSAEGGSAEKLFF	TGCAGCGCCGAAGGGGGCTCGGCTGAAAAACTGTTTTTC
.	TRBJ1-5	many	TRBV6-2/TRBV6-3	CASSYGAGNQPQHF	TGTGCCAGCAGTTACGGCGCCGGCAATCAGCCCCAGCATTTT
.	TRBJ2-3	.	TRBV4-1	CAGSRQIAGRPTDTQYF	TGCGCCGGCAGCCGACAGATAGCAGGAAGACCCACAGATACGCAGTATTTT
.	TRBJ1-2	many	TRBV29-1	CSVKQGDGYTF	TGCAGCGTTAAACAGGGTGATGGCTACACCTTC
.	TRBJ2-7	.	TRBV11-1	CVSSLAQCTYEQYF	TGTGTCAGCAGCTTAGCCCAGTGCACCTACGAGCAGTACTTC
.	TRBJ2-5	.	TRBV6-5	CTSSSETVHGAQYF	TGTACCAGCAGTTCGGAGACAGTTCACGGGGCCCAGTACTTC
.	TRBJ2-7	.	TRBV6-5	CASRQGVYEQYF	TGTGCCAGCAGACAGGGAGTCTACGAGCAGTACTTC
.	TRBJ1-3	.	TRBV6-1	CASSEWAGDNSGNTIYF	TGTGCCAGCAGTGAATGGGCAGGGGACAACTCTGGAAACACAATATATTTT
.	TRBJ1-5	.	TRBV6-1	CARSIMTGVNQPLHF	TGTGCCAGGAGTATAATGACAGGCGTGAATCAGCCCCTGCATTTT
.	TRBJ2-7	once	TRBV11-2	CASSYHLGKIYEQYF	TGTGCCAGCAGCTACCACCTGGGAAAGATTTACGAGCAGTACTTC
TRBD1	TRBJ2-5	.	TRBV7-9	CANSLAGGREAQYF	TGTGCCAACAGCTTAGCAGGGGGCAGGGAGGCCCAGTACTTC
.	TRBJ1-1	.	TRBV29-1	CSVEGNRTETFF	TGCAGCGTTGAAGGAAACAGAACGGAAACTTTCTTT
.	TRBJ2-5	many	TRBV14	CASSQVASQETQYF	TGTGCCAGCAGCCAAGTGGCTAGCCAAGAGACCCAGTACTTC
.	TRBJ1-5	.	TRBV4-1	CVSSLEFDQPQHF	TGCGTCAGCAGCCTCGAATTCGATCAACCCCAGCATTTT
TRBD2	TRBJ2-1	.	TRBV29-1	CSVASTSDNGQFF	TGCAGCGTCGCGTCAACTAGCGACAATGGGCAGTTCTTC